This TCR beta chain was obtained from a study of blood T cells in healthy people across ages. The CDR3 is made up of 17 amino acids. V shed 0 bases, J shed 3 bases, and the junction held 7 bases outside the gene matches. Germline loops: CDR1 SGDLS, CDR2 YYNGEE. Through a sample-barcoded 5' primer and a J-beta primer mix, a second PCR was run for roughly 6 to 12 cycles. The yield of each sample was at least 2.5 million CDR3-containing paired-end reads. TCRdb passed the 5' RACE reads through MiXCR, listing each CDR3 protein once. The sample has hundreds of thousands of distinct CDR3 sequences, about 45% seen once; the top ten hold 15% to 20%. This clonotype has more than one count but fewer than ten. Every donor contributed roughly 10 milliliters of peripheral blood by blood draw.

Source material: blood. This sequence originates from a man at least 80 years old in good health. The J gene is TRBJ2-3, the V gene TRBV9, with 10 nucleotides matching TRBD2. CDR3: CASSVESLAGATDTQYF. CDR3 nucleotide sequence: TGTGCCAGCAGCGTAGAGTCCCTAGCGGGAGCTACAGATACGCAGTATTTT.